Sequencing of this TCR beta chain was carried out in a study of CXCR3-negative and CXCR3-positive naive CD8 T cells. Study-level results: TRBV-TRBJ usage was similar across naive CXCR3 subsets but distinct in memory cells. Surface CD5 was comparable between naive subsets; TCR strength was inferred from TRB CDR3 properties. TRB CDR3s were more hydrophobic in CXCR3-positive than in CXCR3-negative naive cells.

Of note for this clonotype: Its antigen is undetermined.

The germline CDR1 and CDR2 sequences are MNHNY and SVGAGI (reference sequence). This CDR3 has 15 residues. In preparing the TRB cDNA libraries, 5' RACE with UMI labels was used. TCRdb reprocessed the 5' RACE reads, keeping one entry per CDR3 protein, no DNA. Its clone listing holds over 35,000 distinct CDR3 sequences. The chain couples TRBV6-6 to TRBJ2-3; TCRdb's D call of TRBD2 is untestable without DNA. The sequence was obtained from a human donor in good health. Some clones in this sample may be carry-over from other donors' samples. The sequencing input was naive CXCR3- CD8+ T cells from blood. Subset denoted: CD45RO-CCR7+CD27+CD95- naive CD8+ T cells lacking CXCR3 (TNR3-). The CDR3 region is CASSYFAGSTDTQYF.